Each of the 32 T cell receptor beta chains below was sequenced from the same sample in a study of blood T cell repertoires in COVID-19 (dated by TCRdb to about 2020). Library preparation employed the immunoSEQ multiplex PCR assay. Here the immuneACCESS table is served through TCRdb, limited to in-frame sequences with V and J called. Missing clones are a known gap in these copies; in checked studies unresolved V genes cover under half, and the rest lacks a known reason. The sample includes under 300,000 clones, with around 88% observed a single time. Approximately 2.5% of the sample rests with the top ten. Sequencing used PBMCs or T cells enriched from blood (not recorded which). These receptors were collected from a middle-aged woman with acute COVID-19.

The rearrangement links TRBV4-3 to TRBJ1-6; D uncertain. V lost 0 bases to trimming and J lost 8 bases, with 8 bases between them. CDR1 LGHNA and CDR2 YSLEER come from the germline V gene. The CDR3 sequence is 14 residues long. As DNA, the CDR3 is TGCGCCAGCAGCCAAGACCCCAGCGATTCACCCCTCCACTTT. As protein: CASSQDPSDSPLHF.

The genes are TRBV7-6 and TRBJ2-5, with D possibly being TRBD1 (6 bases). The V end lost 4 bases, the J end lost 5 bases, and 20 bases lay between the germline ends. Germline loops: CDR1 SGHVS, CDR2 FNYEAQ. The CDR3 runs 16 residues. In DNA form, the CDR3 reads TGTGCCAGCAGCTACGCGACAGGTCGGTCCGGGGAGACCCAGTACTTC. Its protein product is CASSYATGRSGETQYF.

V is TRBV7-8 and J is TRBJ2-7, with 8 nucleotides matching TRBD2. The CDR3 totals 16 residues. Per the germline V gene, CDR1 is SGHVS and CDR2 is FQNEAQ. The V and J ends lost 6 bases and 2 bases, in that order; junction bases with no gene match: 12. In DNA, the CDR3 is TGTGCCAGCAGGGCTCGGCGCGGGGGGCTTCCCTACGAGCAGTACTTC. Translating it yields CASRARRGGLPYEQYF.

The chain links TRBV7-9 to TRBJ1-1, with D unresolved. Trimming removed 1 base at V and 2 bases at J, with 8 bases between. The CDR3 is 14 amino acids. The germline V gene has CDR1 SEHNR and CDR2 FQNEAQ (reference sequence). This chain's CDR3 is CASSLGGRNTEAFF. The CDR3 nucleotides read TGTGCCAGCAGCTTAGGTGGGAGAAACACTGAAGCTTTCTTT.

V is TRBV5-6 and J is TRBJ1-3, with 9 bases fitting TRBD1. This CDR3 is 15 amino acids long. Trimming took 2 bases from V and 4 from J; bases not matched to a gene: 4. In germline, CDR1 is SGHDT, CDR2 YYEEEE. CDR3 in amino acids: CASSLRTGVGNTIYF. For the CDR3, the DNA is TGTGCCAGCAGCTTACGGACAGGGGTCGGAAACACCATATATTTT.

The CDR3 region is CASSSGTGFGNEQFF. In nucleotides, the CDR3 is TGTGCCAGCAGCTCCGGGACAGGGTTTGGGAATGAGCAGTTCTTC. The genes are TRBV5-6 and TRBJ2-1, with 9 bases fitting TRBD1. Germline lookup yields CDR1 SGHDT and CDR2 YYEEEE. This CDR3 is built from 15 residues. V shed 3 bases and J 7 bases; nucleotides not matched to a gene: 8.

The V call is TRBV4-1, the J call TRBJ2-1; the D is unclear. CDR3 length: 14 residues. Germline V gene data show CDR1 as MGHRA and CDR2 as YSYEKL. V dropped 6 bases and J dropped 0 bases, with 9 bases sitting between them. CDR3 loop: CASSPYSSYNEQFF. The CDR3 nucleotides are TGCGCCAGCAGTCCATACAGCTCCTACAATGAGCAGTTCTTC.

V and J are TRBV2 and TRBJ1-2, with D uncertain. Germline V gene sequence: CDR1 SNHLY, CDR2 FYNNEI. Trimming cost V 1 base and J 2 bases, with 8 bases left between them. This CDR3 has 14 amino acids. In DNA, the CDR3 is TGTGCCAGCAGTGAAGTGTGGCAGAACTATGGCTACACCTTC. Encoded protein: CASSEVWQNYGYTF.

V gene TRBV19 combines with J gene TRBJ1-2, with D maybe TRBD1 (6 bases). Germline CDR1 is LNHDA and CDR2 is SQIVND (reference sequence). V was cut by 2 bases and J by 1 base, with 8 bases left in between. The CDR3 spans 14 residues. The CDR3 spells CASSIQGSNYGYTF. The CDR3 DNA reads TGTGCCAGTAGTATACAGGGGAGTAACTATGGCTACACCTTC.

The rearrangement links TRBV5-4 to TRBJ2-3; tentative D call: TRBD1 (6 bases). V was clipped by 2 bases and J by 2 bases, with 9 bases between them. The CDR3 is 14 residues long. Germline V CDR1 and CDR2: SGHNT, YYREEE (reference sequence). Here the CDR3 reads CASSLDRFTDTQYF. The CDR3 DNA reads as TGTGCCAGCAGCTTAGACAGGTTCACAGATACGCAGTATTTT.

J is TRBJ1-6 and V is TRBV12-5; 8 bases match TRBD1. The CDR3 runs to 15 residues. Germline CDR1 is LGHNT and CDR2 is FRNRAP. V trimming: 1 base; J trimming: 7 bases; junction bases outside the gene matches: 3. The CDR3 DNA sequence: TGTGCTAGTGGTTTGGGGCAGGGGGCAAATTCACCCCTCCACTTT. Its translation is CASGLGQGANSPLHF.

The rearrangement joins TRBV19 to TRBJ2-1, with 9 positions matching TRBD2. The CDR3 has 17 amino acids. Per the germline V gene, CDR1 is LNHDA and CDR2 is SQIVND (reference sequence). After removal of 4 bases from V and 0 bases from J, the junction contained 7 bases not matched to a gene. As DNA, the CDR3 is TGTGCCAGTAGTAAGAGGACTAGCGTTAGCTCCTACAATGAGCAGTTCTTC. Its translation is CASSKRTSVSSYNEQFF.

The V and J genes are TRBV5-4 and TRBJ2-1, with D possibly TRBD2 on 8 matching bases. Germline assignment: CDR1 SGHNT and CDR2 YYREEE (reference sequence). The CDR3 spans 16 residues. Trimming removed 3 bases from V and 6 bases from J, with 19 bases in between. CDR3 loop: CASSSGGTEVPNEQFF. The CDR3 DNA follows: TGTGCCAGCAGCTCGGGAGGGACAGAAGTTCCCAATGAGCAGTTCTTC.

The rearrangement joins TRBV10-3 to TRBJ1-2; tentative D call: TRBD1 (6 bases). V dropped 2 bases and J dropped 4 bases, with 11 bases sitting between them. This CDR3 spans 14 amino acids. Germline values: CDR1 ENHRY, CDR2 SYGVKD. CDR3 loop: CAISETPDSYGYTF. The CDR3 DNA reads TGTGCCATCAGTGAGACGCCGGACAGCTATGGCTACACCTTC.

The CDR3 DNA sequence: TGCAGCGCTGTGCAGGTTCTCTATGGCTACACCTTC. Its protein product is CSAVQVLYGYTF. The rearrangement joins TRBV29-1 to TRBJ1-2, with no clear D. Germline assignment: CDR1 SQVTM and CDR2 ANQGSEA. V gave up 7 bases and J gave up 4 bases, with 13 bases separating them. This CDR3 is 12 amino acids long.

The chain carries TRBV5-1 and TRBJ1-1; D not certain. Germline assignment: CDR1 SGHRS and CDR2 YFSETQ. The CDR3 consists of 15 residues. V lost 0 bases, J lost 2 bases, and 11 bases lay in between. In DNA form, the CDR3 reads TGCGCCAGCAGCTTGGCCGTCGGTGTTAACACTGAAGCTTTCTTT. Encoded protein: CASSLAVGVNTEAFF.

This clone was recorded a few times. CDR3 coding DNA: TGTGCCAGCAGTGGGGACAATTTCTATGGCTACACCTTC. Its translation: CASSGDNFYGYTF. This chain uses TRBV2 with TRBJ1-2; the D gene is possibly TRBD1 (6 bases). The V end lost 4 bases, the J end lost 4 bases, and 10 bases lay between the germline ends. This CDR3 comprises 13 residues. Germline-derived CDR1 and CDR2 are SNHLY and FYNNEI.

The chain employs TRBV29-1 and TRBJ1-1; 8 positions match TRBD1. Unmatched junction bases numbered 4, after V lost 3 bases and J lost 10 bases. The CDR3 is 11 residues long. Germline values: CDR1 SQVTM, CDR2 ANQGSEA. The CDR3 sequence is CSVERTGRAFF. The CDR3 bases are TGCAGCGTTGAGCGGACAGGGCGAGCTTTCTTT.

The chain has TRBV24-1 and TRBJ1-2, with D uncertain. This CDR3 comprises 14 residues. V dropped 4 bases and J dropped 8 bases, with 16 bases sitting between them. Germline CDR1 KGHDR, CDR2 SFDVKD. The CDR3 reads CATSDPGPLGGYTF. Written as DNA, the CDR3 is TGTGCCACCAGTGACCCGGGTCCTCTCGGGGGCTACACCTTC.

This clone was seen many times. This chain links TRBV9 with TRBJ1-1; D might be TRBD1 (6 bases). The length of the CDR3 is 15 residues. The V end lost 4 bases, the J end lost 1 base, and 14 bases lay between the germline ends. Germline V gene lookup returns CDR1 SGDLS and CDR2 YYNGEE. In nucleotides, the CDR3 is TGTGCCAGCAGCACAGGACAGTTAACGAACACTGAAGCTTTCTTT. It yields the protein CASSTGQLTNTEAFF.

The V gene is TRBV4-1, the J gene TRBJ2-1; 11 positions match TRBD2. In germline, CDR1 is MGHRA, CDR2 YSYEKL. V lost 1 base, J lost 4 bases, and 9 bases stayed unmatched. This CDR3 contains 18 residues. The CDR3 coding sequence is TGCGCCAGCAGCCAAGTGGTCTTAGCGGGGGGGATGTACAATGAGCAGTTCTTC. Residues: CASSQVVLAGGMYNEQFF.

The chain carries TRBV12-3 or TRBV12-4 and TRBJ2-1; D remains unclear. V lost 7 bases and J lost 8, with 12 bases in between. This CDR3 is 12 amino acids long. The CDR3 DNA is TGTGCCAGCACCTTTCTAGAGCATGAGCAGTTCTTC. Amino acid sequence: CASTFLEHEQFF.

In its sample, this clone was seen once. The chain has TRBV7-9 and TRBJ2-7, with 7 bases identical to TRBD2. This CDR3 comprises 15 residues. Germline assignment: CDR1 SEHNR and CDR2 FQNEAQ (reference sequence). After removal of 1 base from V and 7 bases from J, the junction contained 10 bases not matched to a gene. CDR3 residues: CASSLGGAGLGEQYV. The CDR3 coding sequence is TGTGCCAGCAGCTTAGGCGGAGCGGGGCTGGGGGAGCAGTACGTC.

The CDR3 nucleotides read TGTGCCAGCAGCCGGGACATCTTATATGGCTACACCTTC. Translated, it gives CASSRDILYGYTF. This sequence joins TRBV6-5 and TRBJ1-2; possibly TRBD1 for D (6 bases). In germline, CDR1 is MNHEY, CDR2 SVGAGI. The CDR3 loop spans 13 amino acids. Trimming removed 6 bases from V and 5 bases from J, with 13 bases in between.

This chain connects TRBV30 to TRBJ1-2, with a possible D match to TRBD1 (5 bases). The CDR3 covers 14 residues. V lost 0 bases and J 7 bases, leaving 15 bases between the germline ends. The V gene's germline CDR1 is GTSNPN and CDR2 SVGIG (reference sequence). The CDR3 region has the DNA TGTGCCTGGAGTGTGGGGGGGACGATGGGTGGCTACACCTTC. Translation: CAWSVGGTMGGYTF.

This clone showed up just a few times. V usage is TRBV27 and J usage is TRBJ1-2; D gene ambiguous. Germline CDR1 MNHEY, CDR2 SMNVEV (reference sequence). This CDR3 region has 14 residues. Trimming removed 1 base from V and 8 bases from J, with 14 bases in between. The CDR3: CASSLLSGSAGYTF. Written as DNA, the CDR3 is TGTGCCAGCAGTTTATTGTCGGGTAGCGCGGGCTACACCTTC.

This chain joins TRBV10-3 and TRBJ2-2, with D possibly being TRBD2 (6 bases). The CDR3 is 15 residues long. V was clipped by 4 bases and J by 3 bases, with 12 bases between them. Germline loops: CDR1 ENHRY, CDR2 SYGVKD. The DNA for the CDR3 is TGTGCCATCAGTGGGGGGACGGGGGACACCGGGGAGCTGTTTTTT. Translating gives CAISGGTGDTGELFF.

This chain links TRBV27 with TRBJ1-2; D possibly corresponds to TRBD1 (6 bases). The CDR3 loop spans 16 amino acids. The ends were cut back, 6 bases at V and 5 bases at J, with 22 bases in the middle. Germline loops: CDR1 MNHEY, CDR2 SMNVEV (reference sequence). Here the CDR3 DNA reads TGTGCCAGCAGGGAGAGAGGGAAGGGAGGGGGATATGGCTACACCTTC. Translating gives CASRERGKGGGYGYTF.

CDR3 sequence (DNA): TGCGCCAGCAGCTTGGGCACTATCGGGGATACGCAGTATTTT. This translates into CASSLGTIGDTQYF. The chain couples TRBV5-1 to TRBJ2-3; unclear D gene. In germline, CDR1 is SGHRS, CDR2 YFSETQ. Trimming took 0 bases from V and 6 from J, leaving 11 bases between them. This CDR3 has 14 residues.

The CDR3 DNA sequence: TGTGCCAGCAGCCACCTCATACCCGGGACAGAGAGCTCTGGGGCCAACGTCCTGACTTTC. This sequence encodes CASSHLIPGTESSGANVLTF. This chain links TRBV3-1 (or the pseudogene TRBV3-2) with TRBJ2-6, with 7 bases fitting TRBD1. V was pared by 3 bases and J by 0 bases, with 14 bases of the junction left unmatched. The CDR3 runs to 20 residues. Per germline, CDR1 LGHDT and CDR2 YNNKEL (reference sequence).

Turning to this clone: Within the sample, other DNA sequences also encode this same CDR3. V is TRBV7-2 and J is TRBJ1-6, with 9 bases lining up with TRBD1. The CDR3 runs 15 residues. The J segment lost 10 bases and the V segment lost 2 bases, leaving 6 bases of the junction unmatched. Looked up from germline, CDR1 is SGHTA and CDR2 is FQGNSA. The CDR3, as DNA: TGTGCCAGCAGCTTACTGGGACAGGGCTACTCACCCCTCCACTTT. Protein product: CASSLLGQGYSPLHF. The full variable domain, rest sourced from reference TRBV7-2 and TRBJ1-6, is GAGVSQSPSNKVTEKGKDVELRCDPISGHTALYWYRQSLGQGLEFLIYFQGNSAPDKSGLPSDRFSAERTGGSVSTLTIQRTQQEDSAVYLCASSLLGQGYSPLHFGNGTRLTVT.

This chain connects TRBV24-1 to TRBJ2-3, with 10 bases fitting TRBD2. Germline CDR1 and CDR2: KGHDR and SFDVKD. Trimming cost V 5 bases and J 0 bases; bases outside gene matches: 4. The CDR3 is 16 amino acids. CDR3 in DNA: TGTGCCACCAGTGGTGGACTAGCGGAGAGCACAGATACGCAGTATTTT. Its translation is CATSGGLAESTDTQYF.